Below are 21 T cell receptor beta chains sequenced from a single sample in a study of human T cells and chemical hapten exposure. Time point denoted: patch test 1, 2 weeks after DPC sensitization. Treatment noted: therapeutic diphenylcyclopropenone sensitization with weekly scalp DPC. A single record per CDR3 protein comes from TCRdb applying MiXCR to the RACE reads. The sample records about 360,000 distinct CDR3 sequences, approximately 6.9% being singletons. Sequenced here: whole blood, sampled in connection with sensitization to the hapten diphenylcyclopropenone (DPC). The receptors originated from a woman under 30 with alopecia areata. Some clones in this sample may be carry-over from other donors' samples.

This chain connects TRBV7-2 to TRBJ2-2, with TRBD2 as a possible D gene (6 bases). CDR3 size: 15 residues. V gave up 3 bases and J gave up 3 bases, with 11 bases separating them. CDR1 is SGHTA, CDR2 FQGNSA, per germline. The CDR3 region is CASSFSSGDTGELFF. The DNA for the CDR3 is TGTGCCAGCAGCTTTTCCTCGGGGGACACCGGGGAGCTGTTTTTT.

At least ten counts were recorded for this clonotype. The chain carries TRBV5-1 and TRBJ2-5; the match to TRBD2 covers 16 bases. CDR1 is SGHRS and CDR2 is YFSETQ in the germline V gene. This CDR3 has 17 residues. V lost 2 bases and J lost 5; bases outside the gene matches: 6. The CDR3 sequence: CASSFSGLAGGQETQYF. CDR3 nucleotides: TGCGCCAGCAGCTTCTCGGGACTAGCGGGGGGGCAGGAGACCCAGTACTTC.

This clonotype was seen repeatedly, ten times or more. This sequence joins TRBV5-1 and TRBJ2-5; D remains ambiguous. V was clipped by 2 bases and J by 1 base, with 9 bases between them. This CDR3 comprises 14 residues. The V gene's germline CDR1 is SGHRS and CDR2 YFSETQ. The CDR3 DNA reads TGCGCCAGCAGCTTCCAGGACGGCCAAGAGACCCAGTACTTC. It encodes CASSFQDGQETQYF. Variable domain in full (rest from reference TRBV5-1 and TRBJ2-5): KAGVTQTPRYLIKTRGQQVTLSCSPISGHRSVSWYQQTPGQGLQFLFEYFSETQRNKGNFPGRFSGRQFSNSRSEMNVSTLELGDSALYLCASSFQDGQETQYFGPGTRLLVL.

The chain links TRBV9 to TRBJ1-6; possible D gene TRBD1, 5 bases. Trimming pared 4 bases from V and 13 bases from J, leaving 15 bases between. The CDR3 covers 13 residues. Per the germline V gene, CDR1 is SGDLS and CDR2 is YYNGEE. The CDR3, as DNA: TGTGCCAGCAGCATATCAGGGCTTTCGCCCCTCCACTTT. It is translated as CASSISGLSPLHF.

The rearrangement links TRBV7-2 to TRBJ2-2, with D uncertain. This CDR3 contains 16 residues. Germline assignment: CDR1 SGHTA and CDR2 FQGNSA. V lost 2 bases and J 0 bases, leaving 10 bases between the germline ends. CDR3 amino acids: CASSLYALSNTGELFF. The CDR3 coding sequence is TGTGCCAGCAGCTTATATGCGCTTTCGAACACCGGGGAGCTGTTTTTT.

The chain combines TRBV15 with TRBJ1-1, with D unclear. There are 16 residues in the CDR3. Per germline, CDR1 LNHNV and CDR2 YYDKDF (reference sequence). Deletions cut 6 bases from V and 0 bases from J, with 17 bases between. Here the CDR3 reads CATRSGLGILNTEAFF. CDR3 in DNA: TGTGCCACCAGGTCCGGGTTGGGCATTTTGAACACTGAAGCTTTCTTT.

The CDR3 coding sequence is TGTGCCAGCAGCGAGTCGGCAGCGATATGGTCACCCCTCCACTTT. As protein: CASSESAAIWSPLHF. The rearrangement joins TRBV7-9 to TRBJ1-6; D is uncertain. CDR1 is SEHNR and CDR2 is FQNEAQ in the germline V gene (reference sequence). The CDR3 sequence is 15 residues long. V lost 5 bases to trimming and J lost 10 bases, with 18 bases between them.

The table lists this clonotype with many counts. The chain has TRBV10-3 and TRBJ2-2; no definite D call. The CDR3 has 12 residues. Between the trimmed V and J ends, which lost 5 bases and 6 bases, there was a span of 7 bases. Germline CDR1 is ENHRY and CDR2 is SYGVKD. Here the CDR3 DNA reads TGTGCCATCAGTCGCCTATCCGGGGAGCTGTTTTTT. Its protein product is CAISRLSGELFF.

The genes are TRBV12-3 or TRBV12-4 and TRBJ1-2; a weak D match, TRBD1 (5 bases). The CDR3 is 14 residues long. V gave up 1 base and J gave up 6 bases, with 12 bases separating them. CDR3 protein: CASSLESGTDGYTF. CDR3 sequence (DNA): TGTGCCAGCAGTTTAGAGTCAGGGACTGATGGCTACACCTTC.

This clonotype was observed a few times. J is TRBJ2-2 and V is TRBV6-1; 7 bases align to TRBD1. V gave up 7 bases and J gave up 2 bases; unmatched junction bases: 10. The germline V gene has CDR1 MNHNS and CDR2 SASEGT. The CDR3 is 16 amino acids. In DNA, the CDR3 is TGTGCCAGCAAGGGCAGGGGGTACCTAAACACCGGGGAGCTGTTTTTT. This encodes CASKGRGYLNTGELFF.

In its sample, this clonotype was seen a few times. V is TRBV4-1 and J is TRBJ1-3; D not certain. CDR1 is MGHRA and CDR2 is YSYEKL in the germline V gene. This CDR3 is built from 16 residues. The germline V and J ends were trimmed by 0 bases and 0 bases, with 9 bases remaining between them. The CDR3 reads CASSQDLTISGNTIYF. The CDR3 bases are TGCGCCAGCAGCCAAGATCTAACCATCTCTGGAAACACCATATATTTT.

This clonotype was counted a few times. The chain combines TRBV7-6 with TRBJ1-6; D is uncertain. The length of the CDR3 is 17 residues. CDR1 and CDR2 (germline): SGHVS, FNYEAQ. Deletions cut 0 bases from V and 7 bases from J, with 16 bases between. The CDR3 DNA reads TGTGCCAGCAGCTTAGCGCCGGGGTCCAGATGGAATTCACCCCTCCACTTT. Its protein product is CASSLAPGSRWNSPLHF.

The genes are TRBV20-1 and TRBJ2-3, with D perhaps given as TRBD1 or TRBD2 (5 bases each). V was cut by 8 bases and J by 6 bases, with 18 bases left in between. This CDR3 is 13 amino acids long. The germline V gene has CDR1 DFQATT and CDR2 SNEGSKA (reference sequence). This CDR3 is CSRDARTSDTQYF. The CDR3 DNA follows: TGCAGTCGGGACGCCCGGACTTCGGATACGCAGTATTTT.

V is TRBV4-3 and J is TRBJ1-6; 7 positions match TRBD1. The germline gives CDR1 LGHNA, CDR2 YSLEER. V lost 3 bases and J lost 5; bases outside the gene matches: 4. The CDR3 contains 15 residues. CDR3 sequence: CASSHADRDNSPLHF. Here the CDR3 DNA reads TGCGCCAGCAGCCATGCCGACAGGGATAATTCACCCCTCCACTTT.

This clonotype was seen just once. This rearrangement joins TRBV7-8 to TRBJ2-3, with TRBD2 matching over 7 bases. Germline lookup yields CDR1 SGHVS and CDR2 FQNEAQ. CDR3 length: 14 residues. Losses at the gene ends were 1 base for V and 10 bases for J; bases not matched to a gene: 8. The CDR3: CASSLGTSQSAQYF. CDR3 nucleotide sequence: TGTGCCAGCAGCTTAGGGACTAGTCAAAGCGCGCAGTATTTT.

This clonotype came up many times. The chain links TRBV20-1 to TRBJ2-7, with 8 bases that match TRBD2. From germline, CDR1 is DFQATT and CDR2 SNEGSKA (reference sequence). The CDR3 consists of 15 residues. V was clipped by 0 bases and J by 2 bases; unmatched bases: 6. Here the CDR3 reads CSARDSGGGAYEQYF. As DNA, the CDR3 is TGCAGTGCTAGAGATTCCGGGGGGGGCGCCTACGAGCAGTACTTC.

This clonotype was counted only a few times. V gene TRBV6-5 combines with J gene TRBJ1-2; no definite D call. Germline values: CDR1 MNHEY, CDR2 SVGAGI. V was trimmed by 2 bases and J by 4 bases, leaving 14 bases between them. The CDR3 is 15 residues long. The CDR3 DNA sequence: TGTGCCAGCAGTTACAGTAGGCAGTTCGCCTATGGCTACACCTTC. Amino acids: CASSYSRQFAYGYTF.

This clonotype appeared many times. V usage is TRBV7-2 and J usage is TRBJ1-4, with TRBD1 identical over 10 bases. V shed 4 bases and J 5 bases; nucleotides not matched to a gene: 4. This CDR3 has 15 amino acids. Germline CDR1 is SGHTA and CDR2 is FQGNSA. The CDR3 is CASSYRDRGNEKLFF. The CDR3 nucleotides are TGTGCCAGCAGCTACCGGGACAGGGGAAATGAAAAACTGTTTTTT.

The chain employs TRBV29-1 and TRBJ1-4; D possibly corresponds to TRBD1 (5 bases). The V gene lost 4 bases and the J gene lost 14 bases, with 11 bases spanning the gap. The CDR3 spans 10 residues. The V gene's germline CDR1 is SQVTM and CDR2 ANQGSEA. The CDR3 sequence is CSVVFRDLFF. In DNA form, the CDR3 reads TGCAGCGTTGTGTTCAGGGACCTGTTTTTT.

This clonotype was seen a few times. The chain combines TRBV18 with TRBJ2-1, with 14 bases lining up with TRBD2. This CDR3 region has 16 residues. Germline-derived CDR1 and CDR2 are KGHSH and LQKENI. V trimming: 3 bases; J trimming: 9 bases; junction bases outside the gene matches: 7. The CDR3 DNA sequence: TGTGCCAGCTCACCGAGACTAGCGGGGGGGCCGGCTGAGCAGTTCTTC. Protein product: CASSPRLAGGPAEQFF.

There are a few counts of this clonotype. The gene calls are TRBV5-1 and TRBJ2-2, with TRBD2 identical over 13 bases. Germline CDR1 reads SGHRS; CDR2 reads YFSETQ. The CDR3 contains 17 residues. J lost 4 bases, V lost 4 bases, and 7 bases had no gene match. CDR3 sequence: CASSPRLAGGATGELFF. Written as DNA, the CDR3 is TGCGCCAGCAGCCCACGACTAGCGGGGGGTGCCACCGGGGAGCTGTTTTTT.